This is a list of T cell receptor beta chains from one sample in a study of long-term antiretroviral therapy in people with HIV. Clones were read by immunoSEQ multiplex PCR, and TCRdb kept only the in-frame ones, dropping some. The sample has tens of thousands of clones, 70% to 85% seen once. Source: unsorted PBMCs, taken 0.5 years before starting antiretroviral therapy. These receptors originate from a man between 40 and 49 years old with HIV. The CDR3 runs from the conserved cysteine through the conserved F or W. A D gene is named only where the DNA matches it firmly. Not every row has a clone size; where given, it reads once, few, many or a size class.

j_call: TRBJ1-1
d_call: .
v_call: TRBV27
clone_size: .
cdr3_aa: CASSDRGGLTEAFF
cdr3_nt: TGTGCCAGCAGTGACAGAGGGGGGTTAACTGAAGCTTTCTTT

j_call: TRBJ2-5
d_call: TRBD1
v_call: TRBV2
clone_size: .
cdr3_aa: CASTSDRVGETQYF
cdr3_nt: TGTGCCAGCACCTCTGACAGGGTAGGGGAGACCCAGTACTTC

j_call: TRBJ2-5
d_call: .
v_call: TRBV20-1
clone_size: .
cdr3_aa: CSAQAQYF
cdr3_nt: TGCAGTGCCCAAGCCCAGTACTTC

j_call: TRBJ1-1
d_call: .
v_call: TRBV19
clone_size: .
cdr3_aa: CASSIAGGQGGTEAFF
cdr3_nt: TGTGCCAGTAGTATAGCCGGGGGGCAAGGGGGCACTGAAGCTTTCTTT

j_call: TRBJ2-2
d_call: .
v_call: TRBV28
clone_size: .
cdr3_aa: CASRGPTGTGELFF
cdr3_nt: TGTGCCAGCAGGGGGCCGACCGGCACCGGGGAGCTGTTTTTT

j_call: TRBJ2-6
d_call: .
v_call: TRBV18
clone_size: .
cdr3_aa: CASSPDVGSGTSGANVLTF
cdr3_nt: TGTGCCAGCTCACCCGATGTGGGCAGCGGAACCTCTGGGGCCAACGTCCTGACTTTC

j_call: TRBJ1-2
d_call: TRBD1
v_call: TRBV9
clone_size: once
cdr3_aa: CASRRNSGGYGYTF
cdr3_nt: TGTGCCAGCAGGAGAAATTCAGGGGGCTATGGCTACACCTTC

j_call: TRBJ1-5
d_call: TRBD1
v_call: TRBV4-2
clone_size: .
cdr3_aa: CASSQGGQGDQPQHF
cdr3_nt: TGTGCCAGCAGCCAGGGCGGACAGGGGGATCAGCCCCAGCATTTT

j_call: TRBJ1-1
d_call: TRBD1
v_call: TRBV7-9
clone_size: .
cdr3_aa: CASSQGQGLAEAFF
cdr3_nt: TGTGCCAGCAGCCAAGGACAGGGGTTGGCTGAAGCTTTCTTT

j_call: TRBJ1-1
d_call: TRBD1
v_call: TRBV28
clone_size: .
cdr3_aa: CAIRTGGARDEAFF
cdr3_nt: TGTGCCATCCGGACAGGGGGCGCGCGGGACGAAGCTTTCTTT

j_call: TRBJ2-7
d_call: .
v_call: TRBV23-1
clone_size: .
cdr3_aa: CASSQSGSYEQYF
cdr3_nt: TGCGCCAGCAGTCAATCGGGCTCCTACGAGCAGTACTTC

j_call: TRBJ2-7
d_call: .
v_call: TRBV12-2
clone_size: .
cdr3_aa: CASRSGVLVKDYEQYF
cdr3_nt: TGTGCAAGTCGCTCTGGGGTTCTCGTTAAGGACTACGAGCAGTACTTC

j_call: TRBJ1-2
d_call: .
v_call: TRBV14
clone_size: .
cdr3_aa: CASSQGRNYGYTF
cdr3_nt: TGTGCCAGCAGCCAGGGAAGAAACTATGGCTACACCTTC

j_call: TRBJ2-4
d_call: TRBD2
v_call: TRBV9
clone_size: .
cdr3_aa: CASGLAAKNIQYF
cdr3_nt: TGTGCCAGCGGACTAGCGGCCAAAAACATTCAGTACTTC

j_call: TRBJ1-5
d_call: .
v_call: TRBV6-5
clone_size: .
cdr3_aa: CASRIDATSNQPQHF
cdr3_nt: TGTGCCAGCAGAATAGACGCGACTAGCAATCAGCCCCAGCATTTT

j_call: TRBJ1-6
d_call: TRBD1
v_call: TRBV28
clone_size: once
cdr3_aa: CASSSGQFYNSPLHF
cdr3_nt: TGTGCCAGCAGTTCGGGACAGTTCTATAATTCACCCCTCCACTTT

j_call: TRBJ2-5
d_call: TRBD2
v_call: TRBV7-2
clone_size: .
cdr3_aa: CASSLVGGGVGETQYF
cdr3_nt: TGTGCCAGCAGCTTAGTGGGCGGGGGAGTCGGAGAGACCCAGTACTTC

j_call: TRBJ2-2
d_call: .
v_call: TRBV15
clone_size: .
cdr3_aa: CATSRTGYRELFF
cdr3_nt: TGTGCCACCAGCCGAACAGGGTATAGGGAGCTGTTTTTT

j_call: TRBJ2-7
d_call: TRBD1
v_call: TRBV2
clone_size: .
cdr3_aa: CASRYTPRDRSEQYF
cdr3_nt: TGTGCCAGCAGATACACCCCTCGGGACAGGTCGGAGCAGTACTTC

j_call: TRBJ2-7
d_call: .
v_call: TRBV10-2
clone_size: .
cdr3_aa: CASLRGPSSYEQYF
cdr3_nt: TGCGCCAGCCTCAGGGGCCCCAGCTCCTACGAGCAGTACTTC

j_call: TRBJ1-1
d_call: .
v_call: TRBV27
clone_size: .
cdr3_aa: CASSFATWGARANTEAFF
cdr3_nt: TGTGCCAGCAGTTTCGCCACTTGGGGGGCCAGGGCGAACACTGAAGCTTTCTTT

j_call: TRBJ2-7
d_call: .
v_call: TRBV7-2
clone_size: .
cdr3_aa: CASSLEPTAEQYF
cdr3_nt: TGTGCCAGCAGCTTAGAGCCGACAGCCGAGCAGTACTTC

j_call: TRBJ2-7
d_call: .
v_call: TRBV19
clone_size: .
cdr3_aa: CASSGSSSSYEQYF
cdr3_nt: TGTGCCAGTAGCGGGTCGTCCAGCTCCTACGAGCAGTACTTC

j_call: TRBJ1-4
d_call: .
v_call: TRBV7-9
clone_size: once
cdr3_aa: CASSPRDKAEKLFF
cdr3_nt: TGTGCCAGCAGCCCCCGGGACAAGGCAGAAAAACTGTTTTTT